The clone carrying this TCR beta chain was recorded only once. The antigen is undetermined. Libraries were made from TCR beta cDNA, and they carried unique molecular identifiers. cDNA molecules numbering roughly 0.5 million came from approximately 1 to 10 million T cells. TCRdb re-derived calls from the PCR reads in MiXCR, one entry per CDR3 protein. This sample has 350,000 to 450,000 distinct CDR3 sequences, with approximately 42% found just once. The source of the sample is a study of post-analysis software for immune sequencing data. Study context: Several disease courses (relapsing-remitting, secondary progressive and progressive-relapsing) of multiple sclerosis were included.

Study findings and constraints: Patients with multiple sclerosis recorded significantly lower normalized Chao1 diversity than controls, the study found. The authors found that F measure strongly co-clustered same-batch samples.

The receptor was derived from a girl aged 2 to 9 with multiple sclerosis. Sequencing was performed on blood.

Here the CDR3 DNA reads TGTGCCAGCAGTTACGGGACAGCTAGCAATCAGCCCCAGCATTTT. Its translation is CASSYGTASNQPQHF. The chain has TRBV6-5 and TRBJ1-5, with 7 bases that match TRBD1. This CDR3 is 15 amino acids long. Germline V lookup: CDR1 MNHEY, CDR2 SVGAGI. J was trimmed by 0 bases and V by 2 bases; bases with no gene match: 1.